These 18 T cell receptor beta chains were all obtained from the same sample, sequenced in a study of CD8+ T cells in alopecia areata. Separation of pooled cutaneous lymph node cells was by sorting with CD4, CD8alpha, NKG2D, NKG2ACE and other markers. Investigators isolated RNA and reverse transcribed it into cDNA to act as the sequencing template. The method was immunoSEQ multiplex PCR; TCRdb's version includes in-frame clones alone and lacks a portion of them. This sample carries roughly 260,000 clones, none of them present only once. Sequencing was carried out using CD4+ T cells sorted from a lymph node. These receptors all stem from a C3H/HeJ mouse with alopecia areata. MHC haplotype of the strain: H2-k.

To note about this clone: Gene names and germline refer to mouse. The read stops 4 residues short of the end of the CDR3; the missing end is completed from the germline J gene. V usage is TRBV13-3 and J usage is TRBJ1-1; weak D call: TRBD1 (6 bases). The CDR3 is made up of 14 amino acids. Germline V gives CDR1 NNHDY, CDR2 SYVADS. This chain's CDR3 is CASSDRGREAEVFF. CDR3 DNA, as far as it was read: TGTGCCAGCAGTGACAGGGGCCGCGAGGCA.

As regards this clone: Gene and germline names: mouse. The read gets to within 3 residues of the CDR3 end, and the germline J gene fills in the rest. The chain is built from TRBV12-1 and TRBJ1-6, with TRBD1 matching over 11 bases. TRBJ1-6 is known as an ORF, though its function is uncertain. The ends lost 0 bases at V and 6 bases at J; junction bases unmatched: 3. The germline V gene encodes CDR1 SGHSN and CDR2 HYEKVE. This CDR3 region has 16 residues. CDR3 DNA, as far as it was read: TGTGCCAGCTCTCTCGAGGACAGGGGGCCTAATTCGCCC. It translates to CASSLEDRGPNSP. The whole CDR3 reads CASSLEDRGPNSPLYF.

About this clone: All gene names here are mouse names. The read halts 4 residues ahead of the CDR3 end, with the missing end drawn from the germline J gene. The chain employs TRBV13-1 and TRBJ2-2; D call uncertain. This CDR3 is built from 15 residues. The germline V and J ends were trimmed by 1 base and 0 bases, with 7 bases remaining between them. CDR1 and CDR2 from the germline V gene are NSHNY and SYGAGN. Partial CDR3 DNA: TGTGCCAGCAGTGATCCACAAACAAACACCGGG. Protein product: CASSDPQTNTG. From start to end, the CDR3 is CASSDPQTNTGQLYF.

This clone was recorded a few times. Gene names denote mouse genes. The read terminates 4 residues before the CDR3 end, so the remaining end is supplied by the germline J gene. The rearrangement links TRBV13-1 to TRBJ1-2, with 8 bases fitting TRBD1. Trimming at V came to 2 bases and at J to 1 base, leaving 1 base not matched to a gene. The CDR3 contains 14 residues. Germline lookup yields CDR1 NSHNY and CDR2 SYGAGN. CDR3 residues: CASSEGQENSDYTF. Partial CDR3 DNA: TGTGCCAGCAGTGAGGGACAGGAAAACTCC.

This clone was seen a few times. Here the gene names and germline are mouse. Other DNA sequences from this sample encode an identical CDR3 as well. Here the CDR3 reads CASSDLGGNQDTQYF. CDR3 bases read: TGTGCCAGCAGTGATCTGGGAGGTAACCAAGAC. The V and J genes are TRBV13-1 and TRBJ2-5; TRBD2 is a possible D gene (5 bases). The read gets to within 4 residues of the CDR3 end, and the germline J gene fills in the rest. Trimming left V 1 base short and J 0 bases short, with 9 bases between. The CDR3 totals 15 residues. The germline gives CDR1 NSHNY, CDR2 SYGAGN.

This clone was counted between two and nine times. Any gene name here is a mouse gene name. The CDR3 end falls 4 residues outside the read, so it is completed with the germline J gene. The chain combines TRBV13-1 with TRBJ2-5; 12 bases map to TRBD2. This CDR3 comprises 15 residues. With 5 bases clipped from V and 1 base from J, the junction kept 2 bases outside the gene matches. Germline V lookup: CDR1 NSHNY, CDR2 SYGAGN. Incomplete CDR3 DNA: TGTGCCAGCAGCCGGGACTGGGGGGACCAAGAC. This encodes CASSRDWGDQD. The full CDR3 sequence reads CASSRDWGDQDTQYF.

About this clone: The gene names given are mouse names. The read halts 3 residues ahead of the CDR3 end, with the missing end drawn from the germline J gene. This chain uses TRBV19 with TRBJ1-6; 11 bases are a match to TRBD1. TRBJ1-6 has ORF status, its function being uncertain. Per the germline V gene, CDR1 is FNHDT and CDR2 is SITEND (reference sequence). CDR3 size: 16 residues. V was clipped by 2 bases and J by 7 bases; unmatched bases: 5. CDR3 bases read: TGTGCCAGCAGTATCCCTAGGGACAGGGGGAATTCGCCC. Translating gives CASSIPRDRGNSP. The full CDR3 reads CASSIPRDRGNSPLYF.

Worth noting for this clone: A much larger clone is a single base away; this may be a read error. Genes and germline come from the mouse. The sequence runs out 4 residues before the end of the CDR3; the remainder is reconstructed from the germline J gene. The J gene is TRBJ2-4, the V gene TRBV19, with TRBD1 matching 10 bases. The germline gives CDR1 FNHDT, CDR2 SITEND (reference sequence). The CDR3 is made up of 13 amino acids. The CDR3 bases that were read are TGTGCCAGCAGTGACAGGGGGCGGAAC. This gives the protein CASSDRGRN. The whole CDR3 sequence is CASSDRGRNTLYF.

Regarding this clone: Gene names follow the mouse nomenclature. Read coverage stops 4 residues before the CDR3 terminus; the germline J gene supplies the remainder. The chain employs TRBV14 and TRBJ2-4; the match to TRBD1 covers 8 bases. This CDR3 is 14 amino acids long. The germline V gene encodes CDR1 SGHDT and CDR2 FRDEAV. CDR3 in amino acids: CASSLSGGANTLYF. The CDR3 DNA, read in part, is TGTGCCAGCAGTCTTTCAGGGGGCGCCAAC.

Details on this clone: Gene names and germline refer to mouse. The observed sequence ends 4 residues before the CDR3 terminus, with the missing tail filled in from the germline J gene. Other DNA sequences in the sample encode the same CDR3. This sequence joins TRBV13-3 and TRBJ2-1, with 11 positions matching TRBD2. Per germline, CDR1 NNHDY and CDR2 SYVADS. The CDR3 loop spans 14 amino acids. Trimming at V came to 5 bases and at J to 3 bases, leaving 1 base not matched to a gene. The sequenced CDR3 bases are TGTGCCAGCAGAGGACTGGGGGGCTATGCT. The encoded protein is CASRGLGGYA. The whole CDR3 is CASRGLGGYAEQFF.

Comments on this clone: Germline and genes here are mouse. Read coverage stops 3 residues before the CDR3 terminus; the germline J gene supplies the remainder. The chain employs TRBV31 and TRBJ1-6; the match to TRBD1 covers 9 bases. TRBJ1-6 is assigned to the ORF class and has an uncertain function. Trimming cost V 2 bases and J 5 bases; bases outside gene matches: 1. This CDR3 comprises 14 residues. Germline V gives CDR1 GKSSPN, CDR2 SITVG. CDR3 in amino acids: CAWSGQGNNSPLYF. The covered CDR3 bases are TGTGCCTGGAGTGGACAGGGGAATAATTCGCCC.

A note on this clone: Mouse names are used for the genes. The read gets to within 3 residues of the CDR3 end, and the germline J gene fills in the rest. This sequence joins TRBV13-1 and TRBJ1-6; D unresolved. TRBJ1-6 is designated an ORF whose function remains uncertain. V lost 1 base, J lost 7 bases, and 6 bases lay in between. Germline lookup yields CDR1 NSHNY and CDR2 SYGAGN. The CDR3 is 13 amino acids. CDR3 sequence: CASSDQQNSPLYF. The sequenced part of the CDR3 DNA is TGTGCCAGCAGTGATCAACAGAATTCGCCC.

This clone was seen many times. The listed genes are named as in mouse. The read falls 4 residues short of the CDR3 end, and the missing part is taken from the germline J gene. Other DNA variants within this sample encode the same CDR3. The chain joins TRBV1 to TRBJ1-2; 7 bases match TRBD1. The CDR3 length is 14 residues. Germline CDR1 NSQYPW, CDR2 LRSPGD (reference sequence). The ends lost 0 bases at V and 4 bases at J; junction bases unmatched: 2. The CDR3 bases that were read are TGCACCTGCAGTGCAGATCCAGGGGGCTCC. This gives the protein CTCSADPGGS. The CDR3, in full, reads CTCSADPGGSDYTF.

A remark on this clone: The listed genes are named as in mouse. From the germline J gene comes the end of the CDR3, since the read stops 4 residues before it. Other DNA sequences from this sample encode an identical CDR3 as well. The rearrangement uses TRBV1 and TRBJ2-1; 11 bases map to TRBD1. The V and J ends lost 0 bases and 3 bases, in that order; junction bases with no gene match: 4. There are 17 residues in the CDR3. Germline lookup yields CDR1 NSQYPW and CDR2 LRSPGD (reference sequence). CDR3 loop: CTCSADPGTGGYAEQFF. The CDR3 bases that were read are TGCACCTGCAGTGCAGATCCCGGGACAGGGGGCTATGCT.

This clone was picked up a small number of times. The gene names here belong to mouse. The CDR3 end falls 4 residues outside the read, so it is completed with the germline J gene. V and J are TRBV31 and TRBJ2-5, with D maybe TRBD2 (6 bases). The CDR3 has 14 residues. Germline V lookup: CDR1 GKSSPN, CDR2 SITVG. V dropped 0 bases and J dropped 3 bases, with 10 bases sitting between them. This CDR3 is CAWSLPWGQDTQYF. The CDR3 bases that were read are TGTGCCTGGAGTCTACCCTGGGGACAAGAC. The full variable domain, with the rest looked up from reference TRBV31 and TRBJ2-5, is AQTIHQWPVAEIKAVGSPLSLGCTIKGKSSPNLYWYWQATGGTLQQLFYSITVGQVESVVQLNLSASRPKDDQFILSTEKLLLSHSGFYLCAWSLPWGQDTQYFGPGTRLLVL.

To note about this clone: Gene names and germline match the mouse. Sequencing ends 4 residues short of the CDR3 end; the germline J gene provides the rest. Other DNA sequences in the same sample also yield this CDR3. The rearrangement links TRBV13-1 to TRBJ2-4; possibly TRBD2 for D (5 bases). Germline CDR1 NSHNY, CDR2 SYGAGN. V was shortened by 0 bases and J by 0 bases, with 8 bases between the two germline ends. This CDR3 region has 15 residues. The CDR3 loop reads CASSDAWGSQNTLYF. CDR3 bases read: TGTGCCAGCAGTGATGCTTGGGGTAGTCAAAAC.

This clone was counted only a few times. Gene names are mouse gene names. With the read ending 4 residues before the CDR3 end, the germline J gene is used to fill in that end. The chain has TRBV13-1 and TRBJ1-1; no clear D gene. The V gene's germline CDR1 is NSHNY and CDR2 SYGAGN. The CDR3 extends over 9 amino acids. CDR3 bases read: TGTGCCAAGACACCA. This sequence encodes CAKTP. The whole CDR3 region reads CAKTPEVFF.

As concerns this clone: Gene labels here are mouse ones. Incomplete CDR3 DNA: TGTGTGGGGGGAGAAGAA. Translated, it gives CVGGEE. In full, the CDR3 reads CVGGEETLYF. This chain links TRBV31 with TRBJ2-3, with 7 bases lining up with TRBD2. With the read ending 4 residues before the CDR3 end, the germline J gene is used to fill in that end. The CDR3 spans 10 residues. Germline V lookup: CDR1 GKSSPN, CDR2 SITVG.